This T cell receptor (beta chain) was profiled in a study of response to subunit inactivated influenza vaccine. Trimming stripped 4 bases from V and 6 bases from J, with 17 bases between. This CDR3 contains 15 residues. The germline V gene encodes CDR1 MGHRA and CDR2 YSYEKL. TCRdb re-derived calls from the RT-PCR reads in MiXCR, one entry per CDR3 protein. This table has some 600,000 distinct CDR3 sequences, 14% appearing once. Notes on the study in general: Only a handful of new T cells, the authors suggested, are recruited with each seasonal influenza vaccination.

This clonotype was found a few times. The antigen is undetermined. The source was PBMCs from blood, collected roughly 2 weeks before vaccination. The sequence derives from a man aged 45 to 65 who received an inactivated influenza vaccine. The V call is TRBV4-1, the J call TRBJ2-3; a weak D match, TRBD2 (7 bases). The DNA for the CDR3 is TGCGCCAGCAGCCGGGGGGGGGCAGAGGCGGATACGCAGTATTTT. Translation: CASSRGGAEADTQYF.